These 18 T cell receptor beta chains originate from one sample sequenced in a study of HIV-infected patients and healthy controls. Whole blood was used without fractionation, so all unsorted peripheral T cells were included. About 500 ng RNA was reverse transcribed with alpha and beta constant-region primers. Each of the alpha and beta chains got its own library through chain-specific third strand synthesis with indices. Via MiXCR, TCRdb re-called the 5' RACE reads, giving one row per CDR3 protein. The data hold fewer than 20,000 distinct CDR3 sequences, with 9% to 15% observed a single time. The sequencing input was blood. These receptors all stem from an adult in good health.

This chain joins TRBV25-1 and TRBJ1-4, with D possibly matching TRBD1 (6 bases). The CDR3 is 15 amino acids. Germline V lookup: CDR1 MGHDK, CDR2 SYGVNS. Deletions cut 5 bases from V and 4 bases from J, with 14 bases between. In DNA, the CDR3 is TGTGCCAGCAGTCTAGGACAGTCTTATAATGAAAAACTGTTTTTT. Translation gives CASSLGQSYNEKLFF.

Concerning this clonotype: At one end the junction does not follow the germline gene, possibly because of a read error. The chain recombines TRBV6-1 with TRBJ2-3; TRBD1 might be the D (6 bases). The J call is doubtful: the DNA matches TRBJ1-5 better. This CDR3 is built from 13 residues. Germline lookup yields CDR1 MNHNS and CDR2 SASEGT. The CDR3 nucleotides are TGTGTCAGCAGTGGCAGGGGTGCAGATACGCAGCATTTT. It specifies CVSSGRGADTQHF.

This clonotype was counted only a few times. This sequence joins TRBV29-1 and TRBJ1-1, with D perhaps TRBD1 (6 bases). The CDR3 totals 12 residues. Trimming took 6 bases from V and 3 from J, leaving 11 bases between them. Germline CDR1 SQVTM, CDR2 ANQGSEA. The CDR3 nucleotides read TGCAGCGTAATGGACAGCTACACTGAAGCTTTCTTT. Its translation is CSVMDSYTEAFF.

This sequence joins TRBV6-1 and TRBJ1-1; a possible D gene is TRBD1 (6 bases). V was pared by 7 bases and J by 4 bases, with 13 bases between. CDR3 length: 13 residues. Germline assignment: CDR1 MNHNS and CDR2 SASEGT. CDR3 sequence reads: CASTEDSFTEAFF. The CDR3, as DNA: TGTGCCAGCACCGAGGACAGCTTCACTGAAGCTTTCTTT.

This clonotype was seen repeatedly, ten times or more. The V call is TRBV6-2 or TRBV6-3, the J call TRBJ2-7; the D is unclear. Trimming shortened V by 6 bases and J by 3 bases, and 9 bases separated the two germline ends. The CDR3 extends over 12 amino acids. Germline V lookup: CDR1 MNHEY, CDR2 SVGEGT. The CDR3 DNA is TGTGCCAGCAGACAAAAAGACTACGAGCAGTACTTC. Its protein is CASRQKDYEQYF.

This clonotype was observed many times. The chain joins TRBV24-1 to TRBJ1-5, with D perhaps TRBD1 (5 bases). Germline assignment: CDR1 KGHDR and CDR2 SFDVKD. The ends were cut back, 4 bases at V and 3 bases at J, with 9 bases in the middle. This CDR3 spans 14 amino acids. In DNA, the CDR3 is TGTGCCACCAGTGAGGGGGGTTTCAATCAGCCCCAGCATTTT. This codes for CATSEGGFNQPQHF.

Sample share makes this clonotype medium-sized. The CDR3 DNA follows: TGTGCCAGCAGTTTTCCCACTACCAGGGAACTCACTGAAGCTTTCTTT. Its protein is CASSFPTTRELTEAFF. The genes are TRBV28 and TRBJ1-1; D perhaps matches TRBD1 (5 bases). The CDR3 consists of 16 residues. CDR1 and CDR2 (germline): MDHEN, SYDVKM. V lost 3 bases and J lost 4, with 18 bases in between.

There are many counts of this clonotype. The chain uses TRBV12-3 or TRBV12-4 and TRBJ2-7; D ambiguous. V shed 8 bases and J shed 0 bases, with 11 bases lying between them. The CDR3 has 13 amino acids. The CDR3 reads CASGRTSSYEQYF. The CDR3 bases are TGTGCCAGCGGGCGTACGAGCTCCTACGAGCAGTACTTC.

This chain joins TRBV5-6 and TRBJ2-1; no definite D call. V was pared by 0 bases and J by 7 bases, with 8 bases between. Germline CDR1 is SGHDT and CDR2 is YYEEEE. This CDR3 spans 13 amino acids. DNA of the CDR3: TGTGCCAGCAGCTTGGCCAAGGCGAATGAGCAGTTCTTC. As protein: CASSLAKANEQFF.

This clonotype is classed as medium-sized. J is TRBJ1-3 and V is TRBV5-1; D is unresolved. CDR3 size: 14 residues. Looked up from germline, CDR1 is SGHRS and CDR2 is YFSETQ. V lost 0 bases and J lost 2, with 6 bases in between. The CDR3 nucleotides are TGCGCCAGCAGCTTGGACACGGCTGGAAACACCATATATTTT. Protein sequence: CASSLDTAGNTIYF.

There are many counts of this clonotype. CDR3 in DNA: TGTGCCAGCAGCGTACGGTGGGGGGGGATATTTGGGGATGAGCAGTTCTTC. Protein product: CASSVRWGGIFGDEQFF. The chain is built from TRBV9 and TRBJ2-1, with 7 bases aligning to TRBD2. Germline V gene sequence: CDR1 SGDLS, CDR2 YYNGEE. The CDR3 is made up of 17 amino acids. Trimming took 1 base from V and 8 from J; bases not matched to a gene: 15.

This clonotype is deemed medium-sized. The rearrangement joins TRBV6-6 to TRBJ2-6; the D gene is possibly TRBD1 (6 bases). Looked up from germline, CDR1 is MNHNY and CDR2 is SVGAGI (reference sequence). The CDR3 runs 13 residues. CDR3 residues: CRTGSSGANVLTF. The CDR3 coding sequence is TGTCGTACAGGGAGCTCTGGGGCCAACGTCCTGACTTTC.

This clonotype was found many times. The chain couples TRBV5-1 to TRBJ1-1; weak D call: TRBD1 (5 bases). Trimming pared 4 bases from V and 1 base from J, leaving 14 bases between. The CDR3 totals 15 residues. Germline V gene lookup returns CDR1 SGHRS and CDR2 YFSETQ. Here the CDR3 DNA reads TGCGCCAGCAGCCGGGCCTTGGGGCCGAACACTGAAGCTTTCTTT. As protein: CASSRALGPNTEAFF.

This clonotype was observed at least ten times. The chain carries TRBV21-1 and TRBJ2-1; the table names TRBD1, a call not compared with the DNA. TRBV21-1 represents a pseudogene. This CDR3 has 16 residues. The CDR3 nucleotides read TGTGCCAGCAGCACCACTACAGGGGCTTATGGCAATGAGCAGTTCTTC. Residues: CASSTTTGAYGNEQFF.

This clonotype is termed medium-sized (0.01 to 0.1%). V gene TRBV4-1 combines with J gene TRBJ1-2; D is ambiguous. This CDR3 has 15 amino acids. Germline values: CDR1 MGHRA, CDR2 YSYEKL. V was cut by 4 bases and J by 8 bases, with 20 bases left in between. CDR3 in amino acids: CASSPGLIGYQGYTF. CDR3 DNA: TGCGCCAGCAGCCCCGGCTTAATCGGGTACCAAGGCTACACCTTC.

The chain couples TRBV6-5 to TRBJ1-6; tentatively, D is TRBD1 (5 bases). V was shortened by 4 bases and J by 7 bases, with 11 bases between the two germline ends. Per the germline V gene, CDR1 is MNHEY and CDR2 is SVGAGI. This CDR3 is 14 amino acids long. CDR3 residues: CASSSGVGNSPLHF. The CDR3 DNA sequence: TGTGCCAGCAGTTCGGGGGTAGGCAATTCACCCCTCCACTTT.

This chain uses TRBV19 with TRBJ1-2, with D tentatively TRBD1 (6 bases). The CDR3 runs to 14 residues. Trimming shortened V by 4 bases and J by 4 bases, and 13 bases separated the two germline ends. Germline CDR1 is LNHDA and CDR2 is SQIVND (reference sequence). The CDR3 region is CASSKDSPLYGYTF. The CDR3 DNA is TGTGCCAGTAGTAAGGACAGTCCTCTCTATGGCTACACCTTC.

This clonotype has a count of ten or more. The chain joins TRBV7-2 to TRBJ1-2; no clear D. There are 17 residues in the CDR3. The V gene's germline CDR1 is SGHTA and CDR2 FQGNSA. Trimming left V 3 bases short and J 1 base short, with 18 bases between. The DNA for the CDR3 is TGTGCCAGCAGCTTCGTGGCAGGCCGGTTGGGTAACTATGGCTACACCTTC. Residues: CASSFVAGRLGNYGYTF. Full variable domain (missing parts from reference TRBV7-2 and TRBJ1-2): GAGVSQSPSNKVTEKGKDVELRCDPISGHTALYWYRQSLGQGLEFLIYFQGNSAPDKSGLPSDRFSAERTGGSVSTLTIQRTQQEDSAVYLCASSFVAGRLGNYGYTFGSGTRLTVV.